The 21 T cell receptor beta chains in this list originate from one sample, sequenced in a study of shared clonotypes between healthy human individuals. Clones were sequenced by immunoSEQ multiplex PCR, and TCRdb holds only the in-frame ones, with some missing. The table records roughly 2.1 million clones, about 93% of them present only once. CD45RO-negative cells were positively selected for CCR7, leaving out terminally differentiated effector memory CD45RA+ cells. Sequencing used naive CD8+ T cells from PBMCs. All receptors derive from a man younger than 30 in good health. Some clones in this sample may be carry-over from other donors' samples.

This sequence joins TRBV4-2 and TRBJ2-7; 9 positions agree with TRBD2. The CDR3 has 16 residues. CDR1 and CDR2 from the germline V gene are LGHNA and YNFKEQ. With V trimmed by 1 base and J by 4 bases, 8 bases remained unmatched. CDR3 sequence: CASSQAWREGRYEQYF. CDR3 nucleotide sequence: TGTGCCAGCAGCCAAGCTTGGCGGGAGGGCCGATACGAGCAGTACTTC.

The chain joins TRBV5-5 to TRBJ2-5; 7 nucleotides align to TRBD1. There are 13 residues in the CDR3. Looked up from germline, CDR1 is SGHKS and CDR2 is YYEKEE (reference sequence). The junction had 4 bases not matched to a gene; V was cut back by 3 bases and J by 5 bases. DNA for the CDR3: TGTGCCAGCAGCTCAGACAGGGCGGAGACCCAGTACTTC. Protein sequence: CASSSDRAETQYF. The full variable domain, its missing parts supplied by reference TRBV5-5 and TRBJ2-5, is DAGVTQSPTHLIKTRGQQVTLRCSPISGHKSVSWYQQVLGQGPQFIFQYYEKEERGRGNFPDRFSARQFPNYSSELNVNALLLGDSALYLCASSSDRAETQYFGPGTRLLVL.

Worth noting for this clone: Other DNA sequences in this sample translate to the same CDR3. This chain uses TRBV27 with TRBJ1-1, with 7 nucleotides matching TRBD1. The germline V gene has CDR1 MNHEY and CDR2 SMNVEV (reference sequence). This CDR3 region has 14 residues. The trim removed 2 bases at V and 5 bases at J, leaving 5 bases unmatched. DNA of the CDR3: TGTGCCAGCAGTTTAAGGCAGGGGGATACTGAAGCTTTCTTT. It codes for CASSLRQGDTEAFF.

The rearrangement links TRBV7-9 to TRBJ2-7; 10 bases fit TRBD1. Germline CDR1 and CDR2: SEHNR and FQNEAQ (reference sequence). This CDR3 has 15 amino acids. V shed 5 bases, J shed 3 bases, and the junction held 7 bases outside the gene matches. This CDR3 is CASSPSRTGGYEQYF. In DNA, the CDR3 is TGTGCCAGCAGCCCTTCGCGGACAGGGGGCTACGAGCAGTACTTC.

V usage is TRBV9 and J usage is TRBJ1-2; the match to TRBD1 covers 8 bases. The germline V gene has CDR1 SGDLS and CDR2 YYNGEE. CDR3 length: 18 amino acids. Trimming removed 3 bases from V and 3 bases from J; junction bases left unmatched: 16. CDR3 region: CASSASLLQTGGYYGYTF. CDR3 bases: TGTGCCAGCAGCGCGTCGCTGCTACAAACAGGGGGATACTATGGCTACACCTTC.

About this clone itself: The same CDR3 is also encoded by other DNA sequences in this sample. The chain couples TRBV6-5 to TRBJ1-1, with D unresolved. V lost 3 bases and J 0 bases, leaving 8 bases between the germline ends. In germline, CDR1 is MNHEY, CDR2 SVGAGI. The CDR3 spans 14 residues. This CDR3 reads CASSYRVMNTEAFF. The DNA of the CDR3 is TGTGCCAGCAGTTATCGTGTGATGAACACTGAAGCTTTCTTT.

The V gene is TRBV7-9, the J gene TRBJ1-5; 8 bases are a match to TRBD1. Trimming cost V 5 bases and J 5 bases; bases outside gene matches: 8. CDR3 length equals 15 residues. CDR1 is SEHNR and CDR2 is FQNEAQ in the germline V gene (reference sequence). Here the CDR3 reads CASSATTGGDQPQHF. The DNA for the CDR3 is TGTGCCAGCAGCGCAACAACAGGGGGGGATCAGCCCCAGCATTTT. The full variable domain, rest sourced from reference TRBV7-9 and TRBJ1-5, is DTGVSQNPRHKITKRGQNVTFRCDPISEHNRLYWYRQTLGQGPEFLTYFQNEAQLEKSRLLSDRFSAERPKGSFSTLEIQRTEQGDSAMYLCASSATTGGDQPQHFGDGTRLSIL.

As DNA, the CDR3 is TGTGCCAGCAGCCTAGGTAATAGCGGGAGTTACGAGCAGTACTTC. As protein: CASSLGNSGSYEQYF. The chain joins TRBV9 to TRBJ2-7, with 9 bases identical to TRBD2. Germline CDR1 SGDLS, CDR2 YYNGEE. This CDR3 contains 15 residues. After removal of 4 bases from V and 4 bases from J, the junction contained 9 bases not matched to a gene.

V usage is TRBV28 and J usage is TRBJ2-7; D perhaps matches TRBD1 (5 bases). The germline gives CDR1 MDHEN, CDR2 SYDVKM. Trimming stripped 3 bases from V and 1 base from J, with 19 bases between. This CDR3 has 17 residues. CDR3 bases: TGTGCCAGCAGTTTCAATTTGACCCCCCGACAGTCCTACGAGCAGTACTTC. The encoded protein is CASSFNLTPRQSYEQYF.

The chain employs TRBV30 and TRBJ1-1; a possible D gene is TRBD1 (5 bases). V gave up 3 bases and J gave up 1 base, with 9 bases separating them. Germline lookup yields CDR1 GTSNPN and CDR2 SVGIG (reference sequence). The CDR3 is made up of 13 amino acids. DNA of the CDR3: TGTGCCTGGAGCATGGGGGGGAACACTGAAGCTTTCTTT. This encodes CAWSMGGNTEAFF.

CDR3 in DNA: TGTGCCAGCAGCTGGGGACAGGGGAGCACAGATACGCAGTATTTT. Protein sequence: CASSWGQGSTDTQYF. The genes are TRBV11-2 and TRBJ2-3; 10 bases line up with TRBD1. The CDR3 spans 15 residues. The J segment lost 0 bases and the V segment lost 4 bases, leaving 1 base of the junction unmatched. The germline CDR1 and CDR2 sequences are SGHAT and FQNNGV. Full variable domain (rest looked up from reference TRBV11-2 and TRBJ2-3): EAGVAQSPRYKIIEKRQSVAFWCNPISGHATLYWYQQILGQGPKLLIQFQNNGVVDDSQLPKDRFSAERLKGVDSTLKIQPAKLEDSAVYLCASSWGQGSTDTQYFGPGTRLTVL.

This chain joins TRBV5-4 and TRBJ2-5; D remains ambiguous. Trimming shortened V by 1 base and J by 5 bases, and 15 bases separated the two germline ends. The CDR3 spans 15 residues. Germline loops: CDR1 SGHNT, CDR2 YYREEE (reference sequence). The CDR3 is CASSLPVGYGETQYF. The CDR3 nucleotides are TGTGCCAGCAGCTTGCCGGTCGGGTACGGGGAGACCCAGTACTTC.

Only a few counts were recorded for this clone. This rearrangement joins TRBV4-2 to TRBJ2-1; TRBD2 matches at 7 bases. Germline trimming cut 3 bases from V and 8 bases from J; bases unmatched to any gene: 10. This CDR3 contains 15 residues. Germline assignment: CDR1 LGHNA and CDR2 YNFKEQ. The CDR3 spells CASSQELASPDEQFF. The CDR3 DNA reads as TGTGCCAGCAGCCAGGAACTAGCGTCACCCGATGAGCAGTTCTTC.

On this clone itself: This sample includes further DNA sequences coding for the same CDR3. This rearrangement joins TRBV7-3 to TRBJ2-7; no definite D call. Trimming pared 5 bases from V and 1 base from J, leaving 12 bases between. The CDR3 has 14 amino acids. The germline V gene encodes CDR1 SGHTA and CDR2 FQGTGA. In DNA, the CDR3 is TGTGCCAGCAGCCCCACTGGCAGGTCCTACGAGCAGTACTTC. Translation: CASSPTGRSYEQYF.

This clone was recorded only once. The chain recombines TRBV28 with TRBJ2-3, with D possibly being TRBD1 or TRBD2 (6 bases each). Germline assignment: CDR1 MDHEN and CDR2 SYDVKM. V shed 6 bases and J shed 0 bases, with 13 bases lying between them. CDR3 size: 15 residues. The CDR3 sequence: CASRGGYASTDTQYF. The CDR3 DNA reads as TGTGCCAGCAGGGGGGGCTACGCTAGCACAGATACGCAGTATTTT.

This chain uses TRBV4-3 with TRBJ2-5, with 10 bases identical to TRBD1. Looked up from germline, CDR1 is LGHNA and CDR2 is YSLEER. This CDR3 comprises 15 residues. Trimming at V came to 3 bases and at J to 5 bases, leaving 6 bases not matched to a gene. Here the CDR3 reads CASSQGTGAGETQYF. The DNA for the CDR3 is TGCGCCAGCAGCCAGGGGACAGGGGCTGGGGAGACCCAGTACTTC.

In DNA, the CDR3 is TGTGCCAGCAGCGTAGTGGGACCTAACACCGGGGAGCTGTTTTTT. Its protein product is CASSVVGPNTGELFF. The rearrangement links TRBV9 to TRBJ2-2; either TRBD1 or TRBD2 may supply D (5 bases each). Trimming removed 0 bases at V and 2 bases at J, with 8 bases between. There are 15 residues in the CDR3. Germline CDR1 is SGDLS and CDR2 is YYNGEE.

This chain links TRBV14 with TRBJ2-1; unclear D gene. The CDR3 is 12 amino acids. Trimming cost V 2 bases and J 9 bases, with 8 bases left between them. CDR1 and CDR2 (germline): SGHDN, FVKESK. CDR3: CASSQTHIEQFF. The CDR3 nucleotides read TGTGCCAGCAGCCAAACGCACATTGAGCAGTTCTTC.

The chain links TRBV29-1 to TRBJ1-2; D is uncertain. The CDR3 spans 11 residues. Trimming cost V 6 bases and J 8 bases, with 13 bases left between them. CDR1 and CDR2 from the germline V gene are SQVTM and ANQGSEA. The CDR3 region is CSVDTSRGYTF. The CDR3 coding sequence is TGCAGCGTCGACACATCGCGCGGCTACACCTTC. The full variable domain, in which reference TRBV29-1 and TRBJ1-2 provide the parts outside the CDR3, is SAVISQKPSRDICQRGTSLTIQCQVDSQVTMMFWYRQQPGQSLTLIATANQGSEATYESGFVIDKFPISRPNLTFSTLTVSNMSPEDSSIYLCSVDTSRGYTFGSGTRLTVV.

The chain is built from TRBV19 and TRBJ2-7, with D possibly being TRBD1 (5 bases). V lost 10 bases and J lost 6, with 13 bases in between. Looked up from germline, CDR1 is LNHDA and CDR2 is SQIVND (reference sequence). The CDR3 consists of 11 residues. This chain's CDR3 is CATGLGREQYF. The CDR3 DNA sequence: TGTGCCACCGGTTTGGGGCGCGAGCAGTACTTC.

The chain is built from TRBV7-2 and TRBJ2-2; maybe TRBD1 (7 bases). In germline, CDR1 is SGHTA, CDR2 FQGNSA. V dropped 5 bases and J dropped 6 bases, with 19 bases sitting between them. The CDR3 loop spans 16 amino acids. The CDR3 nucleotides read TGTGCCAGCAGCCCCAGGGGGGACTCCCCGCCCGGGGAGCTGTTTTTT. Translated, it gives CASSPRGDSPPGELFF.